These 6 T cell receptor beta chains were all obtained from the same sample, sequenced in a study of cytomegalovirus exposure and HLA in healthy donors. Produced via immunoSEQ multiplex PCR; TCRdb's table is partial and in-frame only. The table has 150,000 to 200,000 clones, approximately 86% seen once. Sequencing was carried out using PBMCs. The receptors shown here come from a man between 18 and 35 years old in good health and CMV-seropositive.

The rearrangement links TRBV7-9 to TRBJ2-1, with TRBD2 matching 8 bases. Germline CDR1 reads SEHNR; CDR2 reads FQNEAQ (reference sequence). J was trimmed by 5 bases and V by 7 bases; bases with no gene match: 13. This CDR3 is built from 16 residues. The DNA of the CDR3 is TGTGCCAGCACCCCGTTGGGCGGGAGGACTAACAATGAGCAGTTCTTC. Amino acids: CASTPLGGRTNNEQFF.

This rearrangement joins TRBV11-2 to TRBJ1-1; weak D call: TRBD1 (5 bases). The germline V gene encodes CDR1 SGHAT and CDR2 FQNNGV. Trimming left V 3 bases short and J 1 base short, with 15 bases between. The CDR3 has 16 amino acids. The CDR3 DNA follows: TGTGCCAGCAGCTTGACAGCAAGGCATAGGAACACTGAAGCTTTCTTT. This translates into CASSLTARHRNTEAFF.

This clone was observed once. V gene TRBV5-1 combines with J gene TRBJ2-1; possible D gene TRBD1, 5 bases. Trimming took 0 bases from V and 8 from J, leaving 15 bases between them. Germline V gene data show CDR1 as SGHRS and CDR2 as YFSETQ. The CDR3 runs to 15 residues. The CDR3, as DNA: TGCGCCAGCAGCTTGGAGGACACTGGTTGGGATGAGCAGTTCTTC. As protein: CASSLEDTGWDEQFF.

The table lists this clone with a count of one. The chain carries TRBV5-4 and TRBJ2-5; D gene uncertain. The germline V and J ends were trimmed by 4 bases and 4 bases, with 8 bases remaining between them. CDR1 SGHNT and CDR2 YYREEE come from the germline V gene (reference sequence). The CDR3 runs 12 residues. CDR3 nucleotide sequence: TGTGCCAGCAGCGGCCCAGGAGAGACCCAGTACTTC. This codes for CASSGPGETQYF. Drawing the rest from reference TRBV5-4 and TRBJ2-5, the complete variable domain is ETGVTQSPTHLIKTRGQQVTLRCSSQSGHNTVSWYQQALGQGPQFIFQYYREEENGRGNFPPRFSGLQFPNYSSELNVNALELDDSALYLCASSGPGETQYFGPGTRLLVL.

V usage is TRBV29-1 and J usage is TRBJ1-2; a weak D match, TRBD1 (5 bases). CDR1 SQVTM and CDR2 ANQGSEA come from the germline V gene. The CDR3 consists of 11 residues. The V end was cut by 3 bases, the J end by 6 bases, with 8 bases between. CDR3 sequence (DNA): TGCAGCGTTGATTCAGGGAATGGCTACACCTTC. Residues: CSVDSGNGYTF.

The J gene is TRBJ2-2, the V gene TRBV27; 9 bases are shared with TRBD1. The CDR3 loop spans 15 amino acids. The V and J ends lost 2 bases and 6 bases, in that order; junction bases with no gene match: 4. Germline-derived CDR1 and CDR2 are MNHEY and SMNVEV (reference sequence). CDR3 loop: CASSLLGQGSGELFF. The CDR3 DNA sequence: TGTGCCAGCAGTTTACTCGGACAGGGGTCCGGGGAGCTGTTTTTT.